This T cell receptor (beta chain) was found in a study of blood T cell repertoires in COVID-19. Recruitment covered about two dozen US areas and drew participants whose ages spanned 18 to 89 years. In the original processing: Cell counts per sample came from amplifying reference gene primers. Libraries were prepared by immunoSEQ multiplex PCR; TCRdb keeps only in-frame clonotypes and omits some of them. V and J calls plus clone size are reproduced from that table; the DNA served to infer D and trimming. The sample lists over 250,000 clones, 90% occurring once. J lost 3 bases, V lost 2 bases, and 7 bases had no gene match. This CDR3 is 16 amino acids long. Germline V lookup: CDR1 MNHEY, CDR2 SVGAGI.

Sequencing was done on a sample of PBMCs or T cells enriched from blood (not recorded which). V is TRBV6-5 and J is TRBJ1-1; 9 positions match TRBD1. The source is a man in his fifties or sixties who had recovered from COVID-19. DNA for the CDR3: TGTGCCAGCAGTTACCTTATCCGGGACAGGGACACTGAAGCTTTCTTT. It codes for CASSYLIRDRDTEAFF.